Given below is one T cell receptor (beta chain) in context. What this receptor recognizes is not known. No qualities accompany the bases; no much larger clone lies one base away. Patients with a history of autoimmune disease or receiving systemic immunosuppression were excluded from the trial. Peripheral blood for TCR sequencing was collected from all dose cohorts at baseline, on cycle 4 day 1, and on cycle 7 day 1. The samples were drawn from a first-in-human, open-label, multicenter phase I dose-escalation trial of ivuxolimab. Adults with locally advanced or metastatic head and neck squamous cell, hepatocellular, melanoma or renal cell carcinoma were enrolled in the trial. Before TCR sequencing, CD4+ and CD8+ T cells were separately sorted from peripheral blood. Measured from the cysteine to the phenylalanine, the CDR3 is 14 residues long. The DNA shown is the 42-base CDR3, in frame from base 1. Germline trimming: 5 bases from V, 3 bases from J; junction bases outside gene matches: 6. Reading the germline V gene gives CDR1 SGHTA and CDR2 FQGTGA.

To sequence the TCRbeta CDR3 region, genomic DNA was isolated from the sorted cells. The immunoSEQ Assay was used for sequencing of TCRbeta CDR3 regions. What TCRdb holds here is the immuneACCESS table cut down to in-frame rearrangements. Part of the clones is not present; checked against another copy, under half of the missing clones reflect an unresolved V gene, and the others are unexplained. The sample yields roughly 48,000 clones; approximately 84% were counted once. The leading ten clones occupy 1% to 1.3% of the sample. The data were obtained in a study of OX40 agonist ivuxolimab in advanced cancers. Looking at the study overall: Ivuxolimab was an agonistic, fully human IgG2 monoclonal antibody directed against OX40 (CD134), a costimulatory receptor. The purpose of peripheral TCRbeta sequencing was to test whether ivuxolimab changed TCR sequence diversity and led to clonal T-cell expansion. Of the roughly 51 dose-escalation patients, hepatocellular carcinoma was present in 19, melanoma in some 15, renal cell carcinoma in 9 and head and neck cancer in 9. Intravenous ivuxolimab was administered to patients every 2 weeks at six dose levels: 0.01, 0.1, 0.3, 1.5, 3 and 10 mg/kg. A male proportion of about 79% and a mean age of approximately 61 years, ranging from roughly 23 to 79, were recorded for the dose-escalation cohort. Prior anti-PD-1, anti-PD-L1 or anti-CTLA-4 therapy was permitted, and approximately 40% of dose-escalation patients had received checkpoint inhibitors. Partial responses occurred in three dose-escalation patients, of whom one had hepatocellular carcinoma and two had cutaneous melanoma. The paper covers the monotherapy dose-escalation part of the phase I ivuxolimab trial, which included N ≈ 57 patients. The paper's findings and limits, for the study overall: After ivuxolimab, more expanded clones were found on average in CD8+ T cells than in CD4+ T cells. Low levels of normalized T-cell clonal expansion were also seen in some nonresponding patients. In partial responders in the 0.1-3.0 mg/kg groups, normalized peripheral clonal expansion was found to be among the lowest, especially among CD8+ T cells. At doses from 0.1 to 3.0 mg/kg, clonal expansion was seen in both CD4+ and CD8+ blood T cells between baseline and week 6. The antigen specificity of the peripheral T cells that underwent clonal expansion was not determined.

The receptor was derived from an adult with an advanced solid tumor such as melanoma, head and neck, liver or kidney cancer. The rearrangement combines TRBV7-3 with TRBJ2-7, with 8 bases in between that match TRBD1. Material: CD4+ or CD8+ T cells sorted from blood, obtained in a trial of the OX40 agonist ivuxolimab. CDR3 loop: CASSLQGVGYEQYF. The sequenced DNA is TGTGCCAGCAGCCTACAGGGGGTGGGCTACGAGCAGTACTTC.